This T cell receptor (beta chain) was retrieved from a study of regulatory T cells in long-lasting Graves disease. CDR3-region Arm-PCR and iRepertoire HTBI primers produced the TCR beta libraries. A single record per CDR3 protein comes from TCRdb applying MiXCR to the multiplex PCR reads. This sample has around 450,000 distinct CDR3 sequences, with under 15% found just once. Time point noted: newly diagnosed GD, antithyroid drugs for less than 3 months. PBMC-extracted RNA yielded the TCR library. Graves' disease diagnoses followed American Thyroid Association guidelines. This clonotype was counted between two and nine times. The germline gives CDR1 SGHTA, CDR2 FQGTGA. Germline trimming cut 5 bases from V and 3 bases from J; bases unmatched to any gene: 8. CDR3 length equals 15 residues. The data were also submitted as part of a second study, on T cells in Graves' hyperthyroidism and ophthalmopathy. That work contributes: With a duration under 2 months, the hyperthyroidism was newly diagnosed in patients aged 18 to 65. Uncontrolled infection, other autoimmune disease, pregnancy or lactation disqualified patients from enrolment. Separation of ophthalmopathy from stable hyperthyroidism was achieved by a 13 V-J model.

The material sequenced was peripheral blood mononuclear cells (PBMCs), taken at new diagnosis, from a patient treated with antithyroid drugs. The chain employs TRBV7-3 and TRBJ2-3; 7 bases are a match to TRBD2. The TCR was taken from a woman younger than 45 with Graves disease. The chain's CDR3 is CASSRGLGGTDTQYF. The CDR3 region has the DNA TGTGCCAGCAGCCGTGGACTAGGCGGAACAGATACGCAGTATTTT.